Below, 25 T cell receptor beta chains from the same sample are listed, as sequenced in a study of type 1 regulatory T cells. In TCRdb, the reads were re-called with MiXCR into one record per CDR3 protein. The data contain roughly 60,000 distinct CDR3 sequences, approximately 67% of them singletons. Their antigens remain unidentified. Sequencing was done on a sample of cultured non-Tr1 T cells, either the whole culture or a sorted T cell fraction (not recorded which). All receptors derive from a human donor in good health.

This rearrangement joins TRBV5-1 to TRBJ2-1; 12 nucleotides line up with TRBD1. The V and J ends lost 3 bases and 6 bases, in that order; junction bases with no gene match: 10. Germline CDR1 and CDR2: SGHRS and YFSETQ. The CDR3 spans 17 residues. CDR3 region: CASSSNYRDRGLNEQFF. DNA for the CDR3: TGCGCCAGCAGCTCGAACTACCGGGACAGGGGGCTCAATGAGCAGTTCTTC.

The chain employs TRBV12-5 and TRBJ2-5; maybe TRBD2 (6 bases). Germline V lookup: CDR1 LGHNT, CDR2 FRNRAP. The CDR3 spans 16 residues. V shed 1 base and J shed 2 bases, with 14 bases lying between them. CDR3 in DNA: TGTGCTAGTGGTTTGGACACCGGGACTCGTCAAGAGACCCAGTACTTC. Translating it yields CASGLDTGTRQETQYF.

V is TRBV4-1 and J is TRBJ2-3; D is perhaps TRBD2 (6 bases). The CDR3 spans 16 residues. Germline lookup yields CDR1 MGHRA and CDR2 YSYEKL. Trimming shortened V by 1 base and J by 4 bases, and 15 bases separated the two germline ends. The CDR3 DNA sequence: TGCGCCAGCAGCCAAGGAGGCGGGAAGGGCCCAGATACGCAGTATTTT. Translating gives CASSQGGGKGPDTQYF.

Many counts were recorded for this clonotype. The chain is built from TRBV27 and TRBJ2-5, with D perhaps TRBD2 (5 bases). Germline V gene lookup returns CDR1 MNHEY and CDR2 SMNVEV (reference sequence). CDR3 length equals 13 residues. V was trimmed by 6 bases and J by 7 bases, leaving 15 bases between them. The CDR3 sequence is CASRTVGMGTQYF. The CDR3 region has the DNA TGTGCCAGCAGAACGGTCGGGATGGGGACCCAGTACTTC.

CDR3 amino acids: CATKAGALLADSYEQYF. The CDR3 bases are TGTGCCACCAAGGCAGGGGCACTACTAGCGGACTCCTACGAGCAGTACTTC. The rearrangement joins TRBV2 to TRBJ2-7; 8 bases fit TRBD2. The CDR3 consists of 17 residues. V dropped 10 bases and J dropped 0; count of bases not matched to a gene: 17. The V gene's germline CDR1 is SNHLY and CDR2 FYNNEI.

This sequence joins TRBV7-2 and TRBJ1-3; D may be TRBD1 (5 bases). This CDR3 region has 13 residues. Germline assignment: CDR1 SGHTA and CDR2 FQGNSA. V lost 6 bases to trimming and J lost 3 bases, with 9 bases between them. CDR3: CASSSQVGNTIYF. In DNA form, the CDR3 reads TGTGCCAGCAGTTCACAGGTTGGAAACACCATATATTTT.

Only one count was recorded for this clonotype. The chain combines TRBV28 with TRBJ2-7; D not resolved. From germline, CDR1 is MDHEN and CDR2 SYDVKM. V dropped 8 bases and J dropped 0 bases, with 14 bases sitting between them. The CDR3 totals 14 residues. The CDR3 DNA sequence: TGTGCCAGCCGCTTGGCCAAAAGCTCCTACGAGCAGTACTTC. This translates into CASRLAKSSYEQYF.

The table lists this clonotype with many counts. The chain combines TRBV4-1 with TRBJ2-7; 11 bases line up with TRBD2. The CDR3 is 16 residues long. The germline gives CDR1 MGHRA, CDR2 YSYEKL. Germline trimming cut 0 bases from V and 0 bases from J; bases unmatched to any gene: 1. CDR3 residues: CASSQDGTSGSYEQYF. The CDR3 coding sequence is TGCGCCAGCAGCCAAGATGGGACTAGCGGCTCCTACGAGCAGTACTTC.

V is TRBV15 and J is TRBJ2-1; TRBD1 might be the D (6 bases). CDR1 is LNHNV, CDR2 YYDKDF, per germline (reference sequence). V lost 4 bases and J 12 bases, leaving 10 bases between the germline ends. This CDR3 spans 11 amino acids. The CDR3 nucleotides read TGTGCCACCAGCAAAGGGGGTGGGCAGTTCTTC. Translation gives CATSKGGGQFF.

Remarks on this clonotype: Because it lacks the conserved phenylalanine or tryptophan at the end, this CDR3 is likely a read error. In DNA, the CDR3 is TGTGCCAGCAGTTACCGAACAGGGAACACTGAAGCTTTCCTT. Residues: CASSYRTGNTEAFL. V usage is TRBV6-5 and J usage is TRBJ1-1, with a possible D match to TRBD1 (5 bases). This CDR3 spans 14 amino acids. V was clipped by 2 bases and J by 1 base, with 8 bases between them. From germline, CDR1 is MNHEY and CDR2 SVGAGI.

The CDR3 bases are TGTGCCAGCAGCCTCGGGACAGGGGTAGACGAGCAGTACTTC. Amino acids: CASSLGTGVDEQYF. The chain is built from TRBV7-9 and TRBJ2-7; 10 bases map to TRBD1. V shed 5 bases and J 5 bases; nucleotides not matched to a gene: 6. The CDR3 spans 14 residues. Germline CDR1 SEHNR, CDR2 FQNEAQ (reference sequence).

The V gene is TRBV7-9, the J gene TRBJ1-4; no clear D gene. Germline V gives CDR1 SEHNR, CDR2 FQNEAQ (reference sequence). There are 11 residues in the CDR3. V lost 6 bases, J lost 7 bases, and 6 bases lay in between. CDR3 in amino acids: CASSLTEKLFF. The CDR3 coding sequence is TGTGCCAGCAGTTTAACTGAAAAACTGTTTTTT. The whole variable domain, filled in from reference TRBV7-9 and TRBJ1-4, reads DTGVSQNPRHKITKRGQNVTFRCDPISEHNRLYWYRQTLGQGPEFLTYFQNEAQLEKSRLLSDRFSAERPKGSFSTLEIQRTEQGDSAMYLCASSLTEKLFFGSGTQLSVL.

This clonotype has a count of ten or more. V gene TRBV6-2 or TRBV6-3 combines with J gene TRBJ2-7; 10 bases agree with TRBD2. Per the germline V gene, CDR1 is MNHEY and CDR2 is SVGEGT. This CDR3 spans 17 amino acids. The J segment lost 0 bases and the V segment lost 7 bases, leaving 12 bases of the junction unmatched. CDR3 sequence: CASNRVAGGPSSYEQYF. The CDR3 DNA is TGTGCCAGCAACAGGGTAGCGGGAGGACCGAGCTCCTACGAGCAGTACTTC.

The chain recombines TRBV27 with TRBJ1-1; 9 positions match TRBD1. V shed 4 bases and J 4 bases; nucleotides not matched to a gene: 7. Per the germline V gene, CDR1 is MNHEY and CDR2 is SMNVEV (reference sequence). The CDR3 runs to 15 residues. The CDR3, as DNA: TGTGCCAGCAGTTCCGGGACAGGGTGGATCACTGAAGCTTTCTTT. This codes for CASSSGTGWITEAFF.

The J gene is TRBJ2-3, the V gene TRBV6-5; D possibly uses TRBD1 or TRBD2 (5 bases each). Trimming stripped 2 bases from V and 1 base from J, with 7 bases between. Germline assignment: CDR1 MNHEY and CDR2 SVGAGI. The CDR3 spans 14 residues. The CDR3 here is CASSYGGGTDTQYF. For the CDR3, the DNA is TGTGCCAGCAGTTACGGGGGTGGCACAGATACGCAGTATTTT.

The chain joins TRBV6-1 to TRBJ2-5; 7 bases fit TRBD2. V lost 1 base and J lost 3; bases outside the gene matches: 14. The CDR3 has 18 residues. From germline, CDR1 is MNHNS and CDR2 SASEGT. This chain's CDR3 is CASSEEYGGLPPEETQYF. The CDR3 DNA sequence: TGTGCCAGCAGTGAAGAATATGGGGGACTACCCCCTGAAGAGACCCAGTACTTC.

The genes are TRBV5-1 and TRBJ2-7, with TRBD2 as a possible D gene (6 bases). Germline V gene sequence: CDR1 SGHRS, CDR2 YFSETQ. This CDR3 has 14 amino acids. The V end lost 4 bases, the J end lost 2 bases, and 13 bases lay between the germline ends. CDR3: CASSPISGPYEQYF. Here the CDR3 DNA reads TGCGCCAGCAGCCCAATTAGCGGCCCCTACGAGCAGTACTTC.

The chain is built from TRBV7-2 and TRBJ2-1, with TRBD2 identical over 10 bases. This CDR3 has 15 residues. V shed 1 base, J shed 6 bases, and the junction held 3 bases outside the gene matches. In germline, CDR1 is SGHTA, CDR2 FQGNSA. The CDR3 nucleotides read TGTGCCAGCAGCTTAGGAGCGGGAGGGCCCAATGAGCAGTTCTTC. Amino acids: CASSLGAGGPNEQFF. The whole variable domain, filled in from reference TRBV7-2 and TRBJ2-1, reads GAGVSQSPSNKVTEKGKDVELRCDPISGHTALYWYRQSLGQGLEFLIYFQGNSAPDKSGLPSDRFSAERTGGSVSTLTIQRTQQEDSAVYLCASSLGAGGPNEQFFGPGTRLTVL.

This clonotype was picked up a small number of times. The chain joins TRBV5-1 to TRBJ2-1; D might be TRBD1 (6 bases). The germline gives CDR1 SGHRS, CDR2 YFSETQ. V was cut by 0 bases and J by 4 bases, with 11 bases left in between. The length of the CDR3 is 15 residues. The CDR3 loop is CASSLARGPYNEQFF. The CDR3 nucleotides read TGCGCCAGCAGCTTGGCCAGGGGCCCTTACAATGAGCAGTTCTTC. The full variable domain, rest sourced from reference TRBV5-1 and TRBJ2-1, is KAGVTQTPRYLIKTRGQQVTLSCSPISGHRSVSWYQQTPGQGLQFLFEYFSETQRNKGNFPGRFSGRQFSNSRSEMNVSTLELGDSALYLCASSLARGPYNEQFFGPGTRLTVL.

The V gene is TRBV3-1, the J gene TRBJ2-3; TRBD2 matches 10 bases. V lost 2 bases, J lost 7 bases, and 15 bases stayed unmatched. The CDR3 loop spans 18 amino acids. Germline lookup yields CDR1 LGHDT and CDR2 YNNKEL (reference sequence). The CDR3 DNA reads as TGTGCCAGCAGCCAACCCCTCAGGAATAGCGGGAGGACGAATACGCAGTATTTT. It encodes CASSQPLRNSGRTNTQYF.

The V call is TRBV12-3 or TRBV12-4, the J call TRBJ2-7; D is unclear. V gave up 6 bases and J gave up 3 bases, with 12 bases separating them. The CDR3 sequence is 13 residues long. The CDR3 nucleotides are TGTGCCAGCAGCTTGGCCTTCCTCTACGAGCAGTACTTC. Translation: CASSLAFLYEQYF.

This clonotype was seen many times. This chain's CDR3 is CSASEASGISSLREQFF. DNA of the CDR3: TGCAGTGCTAGTGAAGCTAGCGGGATTTCTTCGTTGCGGGAGCAGTTCTTC. The chain employs TRBV20-1 and TRBJ2-1; 9 nucleotides match TRBD2. The J segment lost 10 bases and the V segment lost 3 bases, leaving 19 bases of the junction unmatched. This CDR3 comprises 17 residues. CDR1 and CDR2 from the germline V gene are DFQATT and SNEGSKA (reference sequence).

CDR3 sequence (DNA): TGTGCCAGCAGCTGGAACAGGGAATCCTATGGCTACACCTTC. This encodes CASSWNRESYGYTF. J is TRBJ1-2 and V is TRBV7-2; possible D gene TRBD1, 6 bases. Trimming pared 4 bases from V and 4 bases from J, leaving 13 bases between. The CDR3 length is 14 residues. From germline, CDR1 is SGHTA and CDR2 FQGNSA.

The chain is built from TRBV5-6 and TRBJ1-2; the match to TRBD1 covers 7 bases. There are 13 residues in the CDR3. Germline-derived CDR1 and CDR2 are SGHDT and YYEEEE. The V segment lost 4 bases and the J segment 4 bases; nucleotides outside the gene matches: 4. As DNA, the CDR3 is TGTGCCAGCAGCGAGGGACAGTTCTATGGCTACACCTTC. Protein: CASSEGQFYGYTF.

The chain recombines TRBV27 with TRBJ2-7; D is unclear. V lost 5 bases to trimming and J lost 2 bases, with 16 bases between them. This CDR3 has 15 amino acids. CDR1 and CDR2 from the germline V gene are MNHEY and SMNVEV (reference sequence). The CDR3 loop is CASSDRSSFAYEQYF. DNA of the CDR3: TGTGCCAGCAGTGACCGGTCTAGTTTCGCCTACGAGCAGTACTTC.